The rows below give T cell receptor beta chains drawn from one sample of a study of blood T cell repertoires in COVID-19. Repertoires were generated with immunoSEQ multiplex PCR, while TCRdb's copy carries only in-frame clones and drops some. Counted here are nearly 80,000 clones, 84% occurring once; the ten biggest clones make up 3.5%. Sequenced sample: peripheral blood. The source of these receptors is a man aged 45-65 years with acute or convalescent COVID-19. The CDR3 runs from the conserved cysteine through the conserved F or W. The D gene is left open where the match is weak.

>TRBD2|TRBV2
CASSWSSGKSSSYNEQFF
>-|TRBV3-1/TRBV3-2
CASSQTVSSYEQYF
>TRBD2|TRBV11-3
CASSPTRGGEQFF
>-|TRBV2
CASRQGIDNSPLHF
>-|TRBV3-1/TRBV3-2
CASSQQEGYGYTF
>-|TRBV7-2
CASSLVADPNTGELFF
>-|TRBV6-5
CASSSGVYSNQPQHF
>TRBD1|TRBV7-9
CASSYRDRQPRSTDTQYF
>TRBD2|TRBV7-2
CASSLVGGGLSDTQYF
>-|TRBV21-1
CASSQKEGQGAFVVGNQPQHF
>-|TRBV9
CASSVGRGYNQPQHF
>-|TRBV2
CASSRRGTNQPQHF
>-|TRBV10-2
CASTPGRGGTGELFF
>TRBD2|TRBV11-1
CASTPGDSGVRNEQFF
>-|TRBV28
CASSQGDVYGYTF
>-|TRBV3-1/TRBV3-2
CASSLKHVADTQYF
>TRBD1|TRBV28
CASSLQGSNEKLFF
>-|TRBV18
CASSPGGAGGSYNSPLHF
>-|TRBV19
CASSIAGSSYNEQFF
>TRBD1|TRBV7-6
CASSSGTGGSAEKLFF